The clone carrying this T cell receptor beta chain turned up a few times. Its antigen remains unidentified. This sample is part of a study of early T cells in non-severe SARS-CoV-2 infection. About the study: With bulk RNA from unsorted whole blood as input, sequencing yielded unpaired chains.

Study results and limitations: Clonotype matching in VDJdb favored anti-spike CD8 responses and did not capture private and CD4 specificities.

The germline CDR1 and CDR2 sequences are DFQATT and SNEGSKA (reference sequence). The V end lost 0 bases, the J end lost 6 bases, and 14 bases lay between the germline ends. This CDR3 comprises 14 residues. Attached unique molecular identifiers marked individual cDNA molecules. TCRdb reprocessed the 5' RACE reads via MiXCR and lists one record per CDR3 protein. The table lists some 30,000 distinct CDR3 sequences, 4.7% of them singletons. The chain combines TRBV20-1 with TRBJ1-1; D gene uncertain. The specimen sequenced was whole blood. This clonotype was sampled from an adult who was a healthcare worker with PCR-confirmed SARS-CoV-2 infection or an uninfected control (not recorded which). CDR3 sequence reads: CSARDPRGSAEAFF. The CDR3 DNA reads as TGCAGTGCTAGAGATCCGAGAGGGAGCGCTGAAGCTTTCTTT.